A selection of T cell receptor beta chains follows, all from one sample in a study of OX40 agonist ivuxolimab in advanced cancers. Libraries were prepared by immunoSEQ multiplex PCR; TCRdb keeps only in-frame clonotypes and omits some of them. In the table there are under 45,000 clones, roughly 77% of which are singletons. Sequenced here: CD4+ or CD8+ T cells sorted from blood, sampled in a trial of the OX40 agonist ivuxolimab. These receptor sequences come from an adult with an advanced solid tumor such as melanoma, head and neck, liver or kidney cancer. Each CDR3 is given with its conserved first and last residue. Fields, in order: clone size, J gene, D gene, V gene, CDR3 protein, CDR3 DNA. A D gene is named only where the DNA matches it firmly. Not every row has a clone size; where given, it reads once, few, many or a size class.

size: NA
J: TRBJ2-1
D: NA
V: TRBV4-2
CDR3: CASSQVVSEYNEQFF
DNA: TGTGCCAGCAGCCAAGTCGTTAGCGAATACAATGAGCAGTTCTTC

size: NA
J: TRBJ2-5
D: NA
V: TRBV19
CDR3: CASSRNSQGPETQYF
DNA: TGTGCCAGTAGTCGCAATTCGCAGGGGCCAGAGACCCAGTACTTC

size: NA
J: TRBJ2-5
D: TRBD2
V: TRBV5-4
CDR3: CASSLPAGVETQYF
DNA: TGTGCCAGCAGCTTGCCAGCGGGAGTGGAGACCCAGTACTTC

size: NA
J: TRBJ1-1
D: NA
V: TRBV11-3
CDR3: CASSPGNIEAFF
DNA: TGTGCCAGCAGCCCGGGGAATATTGAAGCTTTCTTT

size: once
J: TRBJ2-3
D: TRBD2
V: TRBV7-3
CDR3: CASSLSGWASGRDTQYF
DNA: TGTGCCAGCAGCTTAAGTGGCTGGGCTAGCGGGAGAGATACGCAGTATTTT

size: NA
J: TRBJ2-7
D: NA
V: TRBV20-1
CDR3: CSARRGTEEYF
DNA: TGCAGTGCGAGAAGGGGGACGGAGGAGTACTTC

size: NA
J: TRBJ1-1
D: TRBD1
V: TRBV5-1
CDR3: CASSPLPGTGFSAAFF
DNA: TGCGCCAGCAGCCCATTGCCCGGGACAGGGTTCAGCGCAGCTTTCTTT

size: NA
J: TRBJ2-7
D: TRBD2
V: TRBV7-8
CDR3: CASSDRLAGEPGSYEQYF
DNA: TGTGCCAGCAGCGATAGACTAGCGGGAGAGCCAGGCTCCTACGAGCAGTACTTC

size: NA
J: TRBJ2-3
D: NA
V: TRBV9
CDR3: CASPESEDTQYF
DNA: TGTGCCAGCCCCGAGTCCGAAGATACGCAGTATTTT

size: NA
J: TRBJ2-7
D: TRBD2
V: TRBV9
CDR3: CASSPRAGGPTIFTYEQYF
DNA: TGTGCCAGCAGCCCACGGGCGGGAGGGCCAACAATTTTCACCTACGAGCAGTACTTC

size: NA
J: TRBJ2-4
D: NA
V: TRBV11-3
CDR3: CASSSISEGIQYF
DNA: TGTGCCAGCAGCTCCATTAGCGAAGGCATTCAGTACTTC

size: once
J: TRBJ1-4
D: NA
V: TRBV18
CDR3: CASSPASEKLFF
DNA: TGTGCCAGCTCACCGGCGTCCGAGAAACTGTTTTTT

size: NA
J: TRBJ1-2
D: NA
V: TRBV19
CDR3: CASSIGRYGYTF
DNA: TGTGCCAGTAGTATCGGGAGGTATGGCTACACCTTC

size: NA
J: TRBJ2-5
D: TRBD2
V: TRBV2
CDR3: CASTGGLAGQETQYF
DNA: TGTGCCAGCACCGGGGGACTAGCGGGACAAGAGACCCAGTACTTC

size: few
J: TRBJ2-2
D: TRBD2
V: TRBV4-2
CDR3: CASSPASGRDTGELFF
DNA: TGTGCCAGCAGCCCTGCTAGCGGGAGAGACACCGGGGAGCTGTTTTTT

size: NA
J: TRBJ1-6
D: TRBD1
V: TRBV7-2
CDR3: CASSPQTGQYSPLHF
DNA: TGTGCCAGCAGCCCACAGACAGGGCAATATTCACCCCTCCACTTT